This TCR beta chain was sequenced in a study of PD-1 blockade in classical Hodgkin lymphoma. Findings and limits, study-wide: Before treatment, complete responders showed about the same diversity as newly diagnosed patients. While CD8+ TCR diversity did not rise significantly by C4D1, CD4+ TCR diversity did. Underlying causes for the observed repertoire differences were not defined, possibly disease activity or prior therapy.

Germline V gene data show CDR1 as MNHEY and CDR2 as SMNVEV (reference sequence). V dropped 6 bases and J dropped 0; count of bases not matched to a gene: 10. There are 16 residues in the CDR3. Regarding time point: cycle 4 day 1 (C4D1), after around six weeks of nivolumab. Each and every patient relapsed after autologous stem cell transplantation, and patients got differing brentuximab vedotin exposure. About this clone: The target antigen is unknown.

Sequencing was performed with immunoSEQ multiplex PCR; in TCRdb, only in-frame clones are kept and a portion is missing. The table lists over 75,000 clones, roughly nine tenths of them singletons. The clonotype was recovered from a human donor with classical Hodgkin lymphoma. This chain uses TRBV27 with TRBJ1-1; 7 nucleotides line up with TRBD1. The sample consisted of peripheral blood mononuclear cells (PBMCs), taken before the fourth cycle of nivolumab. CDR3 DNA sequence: TGTGCCAGCAGCCGCCAGGCCAGGGGGGTGAACACTGAAGCTTTCTTT. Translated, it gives CASSRQARGVNTEAFF.